This entry lists 18 T cell receptor beta chains sequenced from one sample in a study of blood T cell repertoires in COVID-19. TCRdb's copy holds only in-frame clones and misses some; the assay was immunoSEQ multiplex PCR. The profile covers roughly 82,000 clones, with 90% appearing a single time and 0.8% to 1.3% taken by the ten largest. The sample taken for sequencing was peripheral blood. These receptors originate from a woman between 50 and 59 years old in a cohort sampled during active COVID-19.

The J gene is TRBJ1-3, the V gene TRBV2, with D uncertain. Germline values: CDR1 SNHLY, CDR2 FYNNEI. V was cut by 1 base and J by 4 bases, with 11 bases left in between. The CDR3 has 15 amino acids. The CDR3 reads CASSEVGSGGNTIYF. The CDR3 nucleotides read TGTGCCAGCAGTGAAGTTGGCAGCGGGGGAAACACCATATATTTT.

For the CDR3, the DNA is TGTGCCAGCAGCTCCCCAGGGAGGGTGGCCGGGGAGCTGTTTTTT. Residues: CASSSPGRVAGELFF. The V call is TRBV7-9, the J call TRBJ2-2; TRBD2 aligns across 7 bases. The CDR3 sequence is 15 residues long. V was clipped by 4 bases and J by 6 bases; unmatched bases: 8. Germline CDR1 reads SEHNR; CDR2 reads FQNEAQ (reference sequence).

J is TRBJ2-1 and V is TRBV2, with TRBD2 matching 9 bases. The germline V gene has CDR1 SNHLY and CDR2 FYNNEI. The CDR3 extends over 16 amino acids. V lost 6 bases and J lost 0; bases outside the gene matches: 6. Here the CDR3 DNA reads TGTGCCAGCAGCCTTAGCGGGGGAAGCTCCTACAATGAGCAGTTCTTC. As protein: CASSLSGGSSYNEQFF.

The gene calls are TRBV4-1 and TRBJ1-1, with 7 bases identical to TRBD1. Germline V gives CDR1 MGHRA, CDR2 YSYEKL. V was pared by 5 bases and J by 3 bases, with 9 bases of the junction left unmatched. This CDR3 has 15 amino acids. In DNA, the CDR3 is TGCGCCAGCAGCGAAGGGAAGGGGGCGGACACTGAAGCTTTCTTT. It translates to CASSEGKGADTEAFF.

The gene calls are TRBV15 and TRBJ2-5; possibly TRBD1 for D (6 bases). Germline V lookup: CDR1 LNHNV, CDR2 YYDKDF (reference sequence). CDR3 length: 14 residues. Trimming left V 5 bases short and J 1 base short, with 11 bases between. This chain's CDR3 is CATSSRTAQETQYF. The CDR3 DNA sequence: TGTGCCACCAGCTCACGGACAGCCCAAGAGACCCAGTACTTC.

The chain links TRBV3-1 (or the pseudogene TRBV3-2) to TRBJ2-5; TRBD2 matches 8 bases. V was clipped by 5 bases and J by 4 bases; unmatched bases: 3. CDR1 is LGHDT and CDR2 is YNNKEL in the germline V gene (reference sequence). The CDR3 length is 13 residues. The CDR3: CASSWTSRETQYF. In DNA, the CDR3 is TGTGCCAGCAGCTGGACTAGCCGAGAGACCCAGTACTTC.

This rearrangement joins TRBV24-1 to TRBJ2-1, with 10 bases fitting TRBD2. Germline V CDR1 and CDR2: KGHDR, SFDVKD. V was clipped by 9 bases and J by 7 bases; unmatched bases: 5. The CDR3 is 13 amino acids. CDR3 DNA: TGTGCCACCGGAGCGGGAGGGATTAATGAGCAGTTCTTC. This codes for CATGAGGINEQFF.

The CDR3 nucleotides are TGCAGCGTGTGGACATCCGTTGATACTGAAGCTTTCTTT. This encodes CSVWTSVDTEAFF. The genes are TRBV29-1 and TRBJ1-1, with a possible D match to TRBD1 (5 bases). CDR3 size: 13 residues. Germline assignment: CDR1 SQVTM and CDR2 ANQGSEA. V lost 6 bases and J 5 bases, leaving 16 bases between the germline ends.

The chain couples TRBV2 to TRBJ1-6; D unclear. Germline V gene sequence: CDR1 SNHLY, CDR2 FYNNEI. CDR3 length: 15 amino acids. Trimming removed 11 bases from V and 0 bases from J, with 14 bases in between. The CDR3 reads CAVRRESSYNSPLHF. CDR3 nucleotides: TGTGCCGTCCGGCGGGAAAGCTCCTATAATTCACCCCTCCACTTT.

The chain employs TRBV28 and TRBJ2-7, with D tentatively TRBD1 (7 bases). The CDR3 is 15 residues long. V lost 8 bases to trimming and J lost 6 bases, with 23 bases between them. CDR1 and CDR2 from the germline V gene are MDHEN and SYDVKM. The CDR3 sequence: CASRPQGGGSGEQYF. CDR3 nucleotides: TGTGCCAGCCGTCCCCAGGGGGGAGGTAGTGGCGAGCAGTACTTC.

The chain carries TRBV5-1 and TRBJ1-2; TRBD1 is a possible D gene (5 bases). The length of the CDR3 is 11 residues. From germline, CDR1 is SGHRS and CDR2 YFSETQ. Trimming took 0 bases from V and 14 from J, leaving 11 bases between them. The CDR3 nucleotides are TGCGCCAGCAGCTTGGACGCAGGGAAGACCTTC. This sequence encodes CASSLDAGKTF.

The rearrangement links TRBV5-4 to TRBJ1-2; D gene unclear. V was cut by 1 base and J by 5 bases, with 9 bases left in between. Germline CDR1 and CDR2: SGHNT and YYREEE (reference sequence). The CDR3 has 13 residues. CDR3 DNA sequence: TGTGCCAGCAGCTTGCCAGGCGCTTATGGCTACACCTTC. Its protein product is CASSLPGAYGYTF.

J is TRBJ2-1 and V is TRBV5-1; TRBD1 aligns across 10 bases. The CDR3 is made up of 15 amino acids. Germline-derived CDR1 and CDR2 are SGHRS and YFSETQ. Trimming cost V 0 bases and J 4 bases; bases outside gene matches: 1. The CDR3 nucleotides are TGCGCCAGCAGCTTGGGACAGGGGGCATACAATGAGCAGTTCTTC. Translating gives CASSLGQGAYNEQFF.

The chain's CDR3 is CASSGGGPSEQYF. The CDR3 region has the DNA TGCGCCAGCAGTGGAGGAGGGCCGAGCGAGCAGTACTTC. The chain uses TRBV10-1 and TRBJ2-7; TRBD2 might be the D (6 bases). Deletions cut 4 bases from V and 6 bases from J, with 13 bases between. This CDR3 is built from 13 residues. In germline, CDR1 is WNHNN, CDR2 SYGVQD (reference sequence).

This clone was seen a single time. The genes are TRBV19 and TRBJ2-3; 9 bases align to TRBD2. With V trimmed by 3 bases and J by 3 bases, 1 base remained unmatched. Germline-derived CDR1 and CDR2 are LNHDA and SQIVND (reference sequence). The CDR3 extends over 14 amino acids. In nucleotides, the CDR3 is TGTGCCAGTAGTATTAGCGGGAGAACAGATACGCAGTATTTT. Its protein is CASSISGRTDTQYF.

The V call is TRBV14, the J call TRBJ2-4, with a possible D match to TRBD2 (5 bases). Between the trimmed V and J ends, which lost 1 base and 3 bases, there was a span of 16 bases. Germline V gene lookup returns CDR1 SGHDN and CDR2 FVKESK. This CDR3 region has 17 residues. The CDR3 here is CASSQAVAEDGKNIQYF. The CDR3 DNA reads TGTGCCAGCAGCCAAGCGGTCGCGGAGGATGGCAAAAACATTCAGTACTTC.

The chain recombines TRBV4-1 with TRBJ1-5; D remains unclear. CDR3 length: 14 amino acids. V lost 1 base and J lost 3, with 7 bases in between. Per the germline V gene, CDR1 is MGHRA and CDR2 is YSYEKL. The CDR3 loop reads CASSQGRSNQPQHF. The CDR3 DNA sequence: TGCGCCAGCAGCCAAGGGAGGTCCAATCAGCCCCAGCATTTT.

The rearrangement joins TRBV7-3 to TRBJ2-6; 8 bases line up with TRBD2. The J segment lost 0 bases and the V segment lost 5 bases, leaving 12 bases of the junction unmatched. The germline CDR1 and CDR2 sequences are SGHTA and FQGTGA. CDR3 size: 19 residues. The CDR3 nucleotides are TGTGCCAGCAGCCCCTTGGGGCTAGCGGGCTTCTCTGGGGCCAACGTCCTGACTTTC. Translation: CASSPLGLAGFSGANVLTF.